This TCR gamma chain was recovered during a study of gamma-delta chains in newborns, infants, children. Background on the study: Microbial exposure reportedly drives polyclonal innate γδ T cell expansion after birth.

TCRdb reapplied CATT to the reads. The sample holds 830 or so gamma-chain clones, approximately 70% seen once. Per germline, CDR1 VTNTFY and CDR2 YDVSTARD (reference sequence). CDR3 length: 14 residues. V shed 0 bases and J 3 bases; nucleotides not matched to a gene: 5. This receptor was taken from a child who was a newborn, infant or young child, either healthy, febrile or measles-vaccinated (not recorded which). The chain is built from TRGV3 and TRGJ1 or TRGJ2. TCRdb carries no J gene annotation; the J gene was assigned here by matching the DNA with germline. Material for sequencing was blood. CDR3 sequence reads: CATWDRPSYYKKLF. CDR3 in DNA: TGTGCCACCTGGGACAGGCCGAGTTATTATAAGAAACTCTTT.